These 5 T cell receptor beta chains were sequenced from one sample in a study of low-dose radiotherapy and immunotherapy resistance in tumors. TRAV- and TRBV-specific primers were used for first-strand cDNA, which covered alpha and beta chains. Amplification, which lasted around 20 PCR cycles, used a constant-region primer and V-primer adapter to amplify TCRs. TCRdb re-analysed the reads in MiXCR, keeping a single row per CDR3 protein. The sample holds nearly 60,000 distinct CDR3 sequences, 20% to 25% seen once. Stated time point: after trial treatment. The treatment was: LDRT plus nivolumab, ipilimumab, low-dose cyclophosphamide and aspirin (RACIN trial). The starting material was PBMCs, obtained after low-dose radiotherapy plus immunotherapy. These receptor sequences come from a male donor with prostate cancer.

This clonotype came up a few times. The chain carries TRBV9 and TRBJ1-4; D unresolved. Germline CDR1 is SGDLS and CDR2 is YYNGEE. The CDR3 loop spans 15 amino acids. Trimming left V 2 bases short and J 0 bases short, with 8 bases between. The CDR3 protein is CASSVRTATNEKLFF. The CDR3, as DNA: TGTGCCAGCAGCGTTCGAACAGCAACTAATGAAAAACTGTTTTTT.

The sample holds many counts of this clonotype. The rearrangement joins TRBV9 to TRBJ1-1, with a possible D match to TRBD1 (5 bases). The CDR3 length is 15 residues. Germline values: CDR1 SGDLS, CDR2 YYNGEE. Trimming took off 1 base at V and 1 base at J, with 11 bases between the two ends. The CDR3 DNA sequence: TGTGCCAGCAGCGTATCCCTGGACAAGAACACTGAAGCTTTCTTT. Protein product: CASSVSLDKNTEAFF.

This clonotype has at least ten counts. The chain couples TRBV29-1 to TRBJ1-1; TRBD1 matches at 7 bases. The CDR3 is 14 residues long. The V segment lost 0 bases and the J segment 3 bases; nucleotides outside the gene matches: 4. In germline, CDR1 is SQVTM, CDR2 ANQGSEA. For the CDR3, the DNA is TGCAGCGTTGAAGATGACAGGGCGTACACTGAAGCTTTCTTT. This codes for CSVEDDRAYTEAFF.

In this sample, this clonotype turned up a few times. The CDR3 loop reads CASSQGHTNYGYTF. CDR3 in DNA: TGTGCCAGCAGTCAAGGACACACTAACTATGGCTACACCTTC. The chain has TRBV12-3 or TRBV12-4 and TRBJ1-2, with TRBD1 as a possible D gene (5 bases). Trimming pared 5 bases from V and 0 bases from J, leaving 10 bases between. This CDR3 has 14 amino acids.

The sample holds many counts of this clonotype. The J gene is TRBJ2-3, the V gene TRBV5-1, with 9 bases that match TRBD2. The CDR3 consists of 15 residues. V lost 1 base to trimming and J lost 3 bases; unmatched junction nucleotides: 3. Germline assignment: CDR1 SGHRS and CDR2 YFSETQ. This CDR3 reads CASSLRGLATDTQYF. DNA of the CDR3: TGCGCCAGCAGCTTGCGGGGACTAGCAACAGATACGCAGTATTTT.